The entry below gives a single T cell receptor (beta chain) sequence along with its context. Its antigen is still unknown. Using immunoSEQ multiplex PCR, the repertoire was profiled, and TCRdb retains in-frame clones only, with some absent. The data contain 25,000 to 35,000 clones, around 90% of them seen just once; the ten biggest clones take up 2% to 2.5%. The data are from a study of neoadjuvant nivolumab and ipilimumab in lung cancer. Study as a whole: The combination arm added day-1 ipilimumab 1 mg/kg to nivolumab 3 mg/kg on days 1, 15, 29. Study conclusions and caveats: Pretherapy blood TCR richness correlated positively with resected tumor richness.

The sample consisted of peripheral blood, taken after neoadjuvant nivolumab, alone or with ipilimumab, at or shortly before surgery. This TCR was sampled from an adult with non-small cell lung cancer.

The CDR3 sequence is CASSYPNRGEQETQYF. The DNA of the CDR3 is TGTGCCAGCAGTTACCCGAACAGGGGGGAACAAGAGACCCAGTACTTC. The chain combines TRBV28 with TRBJ2-5, with 8 bases that match TRBD1. Germline CDR1 reads MDHEN; CDR2 reads SYDVKM. Unmatched junction bases numbered 9, after V lost 4 bases and J lost 2 bases. This CDR3 is 16 amino acids long. The entire variable domain, with the rest obtained from reference TRBV28 and TRBJ2-5, is as follows: DVKVTQSSRYLVKRTGEKVFLECVQDMDHENMFWYRQDPGLGLRLIYFSYDVKMKEKGDIPEGYSVSREKKERFSLILESASTNQTSMYLCASSYPNRGEQETQYFGPGTRLLVL.